Listed here are 4 T cell receptor beta chains from one sample, sequenced in a study of OX40 agonist ivuxolimab in advanced cancers. TCRdb's table, derived via immunoSEQ multiplex PCR, lists solely in-frame clones and lacks some. The data show tens of thousands of clones, with around 83% seen just once and around 2% held by the top ten. Material: CD4+ or CD8+ T cells sorted from blood, obtained in a trial of the OX40 agonist ivuxolimab. Every receptor here comes from an adult with an advanced solid tumor such as melanoma, head and neck, liver or kidney cancer.

V usage is TRBV7-9 and J usage is TRBJ1-2; D perhaps matches TRBD1 (5 bases). CDR1 and CDR2 (germline): SEHNR, FQNEAQ (reference sequence). The CDR3 length is 13 residues. Trimming left V 5 bases short and J 5 bases short, with 12 bases between. The CDR3 reads CASSPGAGYGYTF. In DNA form, the CDR3 reads TGTGCCAGCAGCCCTGGGGCGGGGTATGGCTACACCTTC.

This clone appeared once. The chain employs TRBV29-1 and TRBJ1-1; 7 bases match TRBD1. J gave up 6 bases and V 0 bases, and 7 bases lay outside the gene matches. Germline-derived CDR1 and CDR2 are SQVTM and ANQGSEA. The CDR3 covers 14 residues. CDR3 nucleotide sequence: TGCAGCGTTGAAGAGGCAGGGGGAAACTCTGAAGCTTTCTTT. Translation gives CSVEEAGGNSEAFF. The entire variable domain, with the rest obtained from reference TRBV29-1 and TRBJ1-1, is as follows: SAVISQKPSRDICQRGTSLTIQCQVDSQVTMMFWYRQQPGQSLTLIATANQGSEATYESGFVIDKFPISRPNLTFSTLTVSNMSPEDSSIYLCSVEEAGGNSEAFFGQGTRLTVV.

The chain carries TRBV9 and TRBJ2-1; D unresolved. V was cut by 2 bases and J by 0 bases, with 3 bases left in between. Germline CDR1 and CDR2: SGDLS and YYNGEE. The CDR3 is made up of 13 amino acids. DNA of the CDR3: TGTGCCAGCAGCGTCGCCTCCTACAATGAGCAGTTCTTC. It codes for CASSVASYNEQFF.

V is TRBV6-1 and J is TRBJ2-1; a possible D gene is TRBD2 (6 bases). V was shortened by 2 bases and J by 0 bases, with 11 bases between the two germline ends. This CDR3 has 16 residues. Germline lookup yields CDR1 MNHNS and CDR2 SASEGT. CDR3 DNA: TGTGCCAGCAGTGAAATGGCGGGACCCTCCTACAATGAGCAGTTCTTC. Translation gives CASSEMAGPSYNEQFF.